This T cell receptor (beta chain) was captured by sequencing in a study of vaccination effects on CD4 cells after COVID-19. For the study at large: Every well housed two million PBMC, which grew in culture alongside roughly 10 IU/ml IL-2 and about 10 ug/ml peptides.

Broader study findings: Few convalescent patients were included, and no early post-infection timepoints were sampled.

Germline V gives CDR1 SGHNT, CDR2 YENEEA. CDR3 length: 20 amino acids. Trimming removed 0 bases from V and 4 bases from J, with 27 bases in between. Assay used: immunoSEQ multiplex PCR; TCRdb lists only in-frame clones, some missing. The table lists about 35,000 clones, 65% to 70% of them singletons. With respect to this clone: Its antigen is not identified.

When 10 to 11 days of culture had elapsed, CD4+ T cells were isolated. Vaccinated recipients, who were negative for nucleocapsid antibodies, had no history of SARS-CoV-2 infection. It was on days 3 and 7 that half the medium was replaced with IL-2 medium. Sequencing used CD4+ T cells from PBMCs cultured without peptide, obtained before COVID-19 vaccination. This clonotype was obtained from a human donor who received a COVID-19 vaccine. The V and J genes are TRBV11-3 and TRBJ1-2, with D possibly being TRBD1 (6 bases). CDR3 region: CASSLEFSGTPPPGSYGYTF. DNA of the CDR3: TGTGCCAGCAGCTTAGAGTTTTCCGGGACACCACCACCTGGGAGCTATGGCTACACCTTC. Full variable domain (missing parts from reference TRBV11-3 and TRBJ1-2): EAGVVQSPRYKIIEKKQPVAFWCNPISGHNTLYWYLQNLGQGPELLIRYENEEAVDDSQLPKDRFSAERLKGVDSTLKIQPAELGDSAVYLCASSLEFSGTPPPGSYGYTFGSGTRLTVV.